This T cell receptor (beta chain) was recorded in a study of T-cell memory formation after mild COVID-19. Amplification by 5'RACE using constant-segment primers produced TCR alpha and TCR beta cDNA libraries that carried sample barcodes and UMIs. Each CDR3 protein gets one entry after TCRdb re-called the 5' RACE reads with MiXCR. The data contain hundreds of thousands of distinct CDR3 sequences, over 15% of them seen just once; the ten biggest clones take up 9% to 15%. Whole-study results and caveats: The second-wave clones peaking on day 37 were not confirmed as SARS-CoV-2-specific. Balance between CD4 and CD8 was seen in clones contracting day 15 to 85, and a CD4+ lean was seen in later expanders.

As to this clonotype: What it recognizes is unknown.

The V gene's germline CDR1 is SNHLY and CDR2 FYNNEI. This CDR3 region has 17 residues. V trimming: 0 bases; J trimming: 3 bases; junction bases outside the gene matches: 10. The receptor was derived from an adult woman who had mild COVID-19 (a few samples of this study predate the infection). Cell type and time point are not known. J is TRBJ2-5 and V is TRBV2, with 7 bases fitting TRBD2. Input material: PBMCs or a T cell subset sorted from them (not recorded which). CDR3 in DNA: TGTGCCAGCAGTGAAGCGCTTGGGGGAGGGCAGAAAGAGACCCAGTACTTC. This codes for CASSEALGGGQKETQYF.